This T cell receptor beta chain emerged from a study of response to subunit inactivated influenza vaccine. J lost 7 bases, V lost 5 bases, and 9 bases had no gene match. The CDR3 extends over 15 amino acids. CDR1 and CDR2 from the germline V gene are SGHTA and FQGNSA. Study observations and caveats: Authors suggested each seasonal influenza vaccination recruits few new T cells.

TCRdb fed the RT-PCR reads into MiXCR, producing one record per CDR3 protein. Of 700,000 to 800,000 distinct CDR3 sequences listed, around a sixth were seen once; the top ten hold 11%. Turning to this clonotype: Its antigen is not known.

The sequenced sample was PBMCs from blood, obtained less than 6 days after vaccination. The chain links TRBV7-2 to TRBJ2-7; 12 bases map to TRBD2. The receptor was isolated from a man aged 50 or older who received an inactivated influenza vaccine. CDR3 in amino acids: CASSPVLTSGSEQYF. CDR3 coding DNA: TGTGCCAGCAGCCCCGTCTTGACTAGCGGGAGTGAGCAGTACTTC.